The T cell receptor beta chain under discussion was sequenced for a study of early T cells in non-severe SARS-CoV-2 infection. Turning to the study itself: Whole-blood bulk RNA, unsorted, was sequenced, and chains were unpaired.

The library protocol tagged individual cDNA molecules with unique molecular identifiers. TCRdb recomputed calls from the 5' RACE reads with MiXCR, one row per CDR3 protein. The data hold about 97,000 distinct CDR3 sequences, with approximately 9.9% observed a single time. Germline V gene sequence: CDR1 SGHVS, CDR2 FQNEAQ. V was trimmed by 4 bases and J by 2 bases, leaving 20 bases between them. The CDR3 has 17 amino acids. The V call is TRBV7-8, the J call TRBJ1-2; the D gene is possibly TRBD1 (5 bases). The sequence was obtained from an adult who was a healthcare worker with PCR-confirmed SARS-CoV-2 infection or an uninfected control (not recorded which). The sample consisted of whole blood, taken at baseline. The CDR3 here is CASSSAKQTDLNYGYTF. CDR3 in DNA: TGTGCCAGCAGCTCGGCCAAGCAGACAGACCTAAACTATGGCTACACCTTC.